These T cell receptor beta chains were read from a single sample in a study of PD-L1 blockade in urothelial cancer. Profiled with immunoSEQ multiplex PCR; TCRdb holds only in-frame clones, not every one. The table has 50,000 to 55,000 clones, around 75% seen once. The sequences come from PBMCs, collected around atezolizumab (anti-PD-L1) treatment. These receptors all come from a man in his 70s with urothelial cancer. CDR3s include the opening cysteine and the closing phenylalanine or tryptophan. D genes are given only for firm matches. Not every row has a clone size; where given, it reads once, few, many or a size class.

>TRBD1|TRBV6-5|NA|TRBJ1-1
TGTGCCAGCAGTTACTCGGGACAGGGGGCCTCTGAAGCTTTCTTT
CASSYSGQGASEAFF
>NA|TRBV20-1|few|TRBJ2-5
TGCAGTGCAACTAGCTGGGAGACCCAGTACTTC
CSATSWETQYF
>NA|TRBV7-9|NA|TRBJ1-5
TGTGCCAGCAGCCCCACCGGGATTGATCAGCCCCAGCATTTT
CASSPTGIDQPQHF
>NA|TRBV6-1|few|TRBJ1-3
TGTGCCAGCAGTGGGGGCTTTTGGACAGCTTATAGATCTGGAAACACCATATATTTT
CASSGGFWTAYRSGNTIYF
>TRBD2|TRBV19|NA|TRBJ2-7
TGTGCCAGTAGTGACTCTTGGACTAGCGTAGGCTACGAGCAGTACTTC
CASSDSWTSVGYEQYF
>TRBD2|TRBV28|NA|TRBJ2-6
TGTGCCCACGGCGGGAGCTCTGGGGCCAACGTCCTGACTTTC
CAHGGSSGANVLTF
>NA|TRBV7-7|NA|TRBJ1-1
TGTGCCAGCAGCCCTGTGGACAGTTTGAACACTGAAGCTTTCTTT
CASSPVDSLNTEAFF
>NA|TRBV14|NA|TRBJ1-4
TGTGCCAGCAGCCAAGATCAAGGGGGGGGCGAAAAACTGTTTTTT
CASSQDQGGGEKLFF
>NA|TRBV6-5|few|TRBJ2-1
TGTGCCAGCAGGGATGGGGGGAGAGAGCAGTTCTTC
CASRDGGREQFF
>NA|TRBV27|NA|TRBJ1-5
TGTGCCAGCAGTTTCCGCAGTAATCAGCCCCAGCATTTT
CASSFRSNQPQHF
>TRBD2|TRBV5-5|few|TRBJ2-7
TGTGCCAGCAGCTTGGTGGCTAGCGGGAGGAACGAGCAGTACTTC
CASSLVASGRNEQYF
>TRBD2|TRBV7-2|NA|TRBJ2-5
TGTGCCAGCAGCTTAGCTAGCGGGGGATTGGAGACCCAGTACTTC
CASSLASGGLETQYF
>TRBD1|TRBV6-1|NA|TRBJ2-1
TGTGCCAGCAGTCGACAGGGGCGGACCTACAATGAGCAGTTCTTC
CASSRQGRTYNEQFF
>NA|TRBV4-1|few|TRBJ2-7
TGCGCCAGCAGCCAAGTTCCAGGCCTCTACGAGCAGTACTTC
CASSQVPGLYEQYF
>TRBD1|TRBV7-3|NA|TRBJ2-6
TGTGCCAGCAGCCCCCGGACAGGGGGCACTGGGGCCAACGTCCTGACTTTC
CASSPRTGGTGANVLTF
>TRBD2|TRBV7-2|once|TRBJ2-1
TGTGCCAGCAGCTTAGTCGGGAGGAATGAGCAGTTCTTC
CASSLVGRNEQFF
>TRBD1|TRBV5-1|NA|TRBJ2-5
TGCGCCAGCTCGTCTCGGACAGGGCACCAAGAGACCCAGTACTTC
CASSSRTGHQETQYF
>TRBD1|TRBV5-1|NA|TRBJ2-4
TGCGCCAGCAGCCCTGGGACAGGGGGAGTTCTGGGATTAGCCAAAAACATTCAGTACTTC
CASSPGTGGVLGLAKNIQYF
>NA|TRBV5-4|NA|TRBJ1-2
TGTGCCAGCAGCTTGCAGGTTCGGGGCTATGGCTACACCTTC
CASSLQVRGYGYTF
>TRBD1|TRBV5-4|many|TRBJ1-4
TGTGCCAGCAGCTTGGCGACCGGGACAGAAAATGAAAAACTGTTTTTT
CASSLATGTENEKLFF
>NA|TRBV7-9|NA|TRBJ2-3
TGTGCCAGCAGCTCGGTAGTAAGGGGAAAAACAGATACGCAGTATTTT
CASSSVVRGKTDTQYF
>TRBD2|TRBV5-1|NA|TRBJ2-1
TGCGCCAGCAGCTTGGGACTAGCGGGGGGTTACAATGAGCAGTTCTTC
CASSLGLAGGYNEQFF
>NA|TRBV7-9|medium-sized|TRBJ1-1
TGTGCCAGCAGCTTAGGAACTTGGAGGGGCACTGAAGCTTTCTTT
CASSLGTWRGTEAFF
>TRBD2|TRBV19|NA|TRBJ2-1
TGTGCCAGTAGTATTCCCACTAGCGGGGGGACCTACAATGAGCAGTTCTTC
CASSIPTSGGTYNEQFF
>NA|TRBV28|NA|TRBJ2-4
TGTGCCAGCAGCCATCAGTTAGCCAAAAACATTCAGTACTTC
CASSHQLAKNIQYF
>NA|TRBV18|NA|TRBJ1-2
TGTGCCAGCTCACCGCCGATCTCGGGTGGCTATGGCTACACCTTC
CASSPPISGGYGYTF
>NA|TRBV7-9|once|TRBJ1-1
TGTGCCAGCAGCTCCGACACCACCTGGATGGCTTTCTTT
CASSSDTTWMAFF
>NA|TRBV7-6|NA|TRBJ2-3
TGTGCCAGCAGCTTAGACGGGTGGGGAGTCACAGATACGCAGTATTTT
CASSLDGWGVTDTQYF
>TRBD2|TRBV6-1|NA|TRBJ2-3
TGTGCCAGCAGTGAAGAGCCCAGCGGGGGGCACACAGATACGCAGTATTTT
CASSEEPSGGHTDTQYF
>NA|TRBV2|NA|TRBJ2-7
TGTGCCAGCAGGGGCCCCAGACAAGGTGGCGAGCAGTACTTC
CASRGPRQGGEQYF
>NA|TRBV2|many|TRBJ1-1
TGTGCCAGCTTGGTGGAGGGGCTGAACACTGAAGCTTTCTTT
CASLVEGLNTEAFF
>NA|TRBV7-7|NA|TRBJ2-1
TGTGCTAGCAGCCCGCACAGGGGGGGCGAGCAGTTCTTC
CASSPHRGGEQFF
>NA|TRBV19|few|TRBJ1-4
TGTGCCAGTAGTGGCTCGGGTACAACTAATGAAAAACTGTTTTTT
CASSGSGTTNEKLFF
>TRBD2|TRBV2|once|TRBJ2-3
TGTGCCAGCAGGGGGACTAGCGGGGGGGCGAGAACAGATACGCAGTATTTT
CASRGTSGGARTDTQYF
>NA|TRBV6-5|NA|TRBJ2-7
TGTGCCAGCAGTTACCCCCTAGGGGGGGCGTCCTACGAGCAGTACTTC
CASSYPLGGASYEQYF
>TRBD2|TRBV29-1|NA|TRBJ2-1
TGCAGCGTGAGGGACTACGTCCGAGGAAGCTCCTACAATGAGCAGTTCTTC
CSVRDYVRGSSYNEQFF
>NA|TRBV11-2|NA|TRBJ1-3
TGTGCCAGCATCGTGGGAGCGTCTGGAAACACCATATATTTT
CASIVGASGNTIYF
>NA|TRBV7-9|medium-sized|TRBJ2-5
TGTGCCAGCAGCCCCAGGTCACAAGAGACCCAGTACTTC
CASSPRSQETQYF